This entry lists 17 T cell receptor beta chains sequenced from one sample in a study of technical replicates of blood from several donors. Here immunoSEQ multiplex PCR was the method, and the copy in TCRdb shows in-frame clones only, minus some. Of about 58,000 clones listed, about nine tenths are singletons. Sequences were obtained from PBMCs. The receptors come from a human donor in good health. Some clones in this sample may be carry-over from other donors' samples.

There are a few counts of this clone. The chain joins TRBV10-3 to TRBJ2-7; a possible D gene is TRBD1 (5 bases). CDR1 ENHRY and CDR2 SYGVKD come from the germline V gene. Trimming shortened V by 2 bases and J by 3 bases, and 11 bases separated the two germline ends. The length of the CDR3 is 14 residues. The CDR3 protein is CAISEDRRSYEQYF. In nucleotides, the CDR3 is TGTGCCATCAGTGAGGACAGAAGAAGCTACGAGCAGTACTTC.

This chain links TRBV29-1 with TRBJ2-3; possible D gene TRBD1, 6 bases. V lost 3 bases and J lost 2, with 9 bases in between. Germline lookup yields CDR1 SQVTM and CDR2 ANQGSEA. CDR3 length: 13 amino acids. The CDR3 protein is CSVDRGHTDTQYF. The CDR3 nucleotides are TGCAGCGTTGATAGGGGACACACAGATACGCAGTATTTT.

This chain uses TRBV20-1 with TRBJ2-1; no clear D gene. CDR3 size: 11 residues. With 7 bases removed from V and 7 bases from J, the gap between germline ends came to 11 bases. In germline, CDR1 is DFQATT, CDR2 SNEGSKA (reference sequence). Here the CDR3 reads CSGISWNEQFF. In nucleotides, the CDR3 is TGCAGTGGGATTAGCTGGAATGAGCAGTTCTTC.

The chain combines TRBV7-9 with TRBJ2-3, with D maybe TRBD2 (5 bases). The V end lost 5 bases, the J end lost 2 bases, and 14 bases lay between the germline ends. From germline, CDR1 is SEHNR and CDR2 FQNEAQ (reference sequence). The length of the CDR3 is 15 residues. The CDR3 is CASSPRGPHTDTQYF. The CDR3 DNA is TGTGCCAGCAGCCCCCGCGGGCCCCACACAGATACGCAGTATTTT.

The chain uses TRBV12-5 and TRBJ2-7, with 10 nucleotides matching TRBD1. Germline CDR1 and CDR2: LGHNT and FRNRAP. The V segment lost 5 bases and the J segment 5 bases; nucleotides outside the gene matches: 6. The CDR3 is 14 residues long. The CDR3 sequence is CASGQGQGSNEQYF. CDR3 coding DNA: TGTGCTAGTGGTCAGGGACAGGGGTCCAACGAGCAGTACTTC.

CDR3: CASSLNPPGSPLHF. The CDR3 DNA is TGTGCCAGCAGCTTGAATCCTCCAGGGTCACCCCTCCACTTT. The V and J genes are TRBV5-8 and TRBJ1-6; D may be TRBD1 (5 bases). The CDR3 is 14 amino acids. In germline, CDR1 is SGHTS, CDR2 YDEGEE. Trimming stripped 1 base from V and 10 bases from J, with 12 bases between.

The rearrangement joins TRBV7-2 to TRBJ2-7; 7 positions agree with TRBD1. Trimming took 3 bases from V and 2 from J; bases not matched to a gene: 4. CDR1 and CDR2 from the germline V gene are SGHTA and FQGNSA. The CDR3 is made up of 14 amino acids. CDR3 loop: CASSLGDSPYEQYF. CDR3 nucleotide sequence: TGTGCCAGCAGCTTGGGGGACAGCCCCTACGAGCAGTACTTC.

This clone showed up many times. The rearrangement links TRBV10-3 to TRBJ2-7, with D unclear. V lost 7 bases, J lost 1 base, and 14 bases lay in between. Germline V gene lookup returns CDR1 ENHRY and CDR2 SYGVKD. The CDR3 length is 14 residues. The CDR3 protein is CAITETHRSYEQYF. CDR3 DNA sequence: TGTGCCATCACAGAGACTCACCGGTCCTACGAGCAGTACTTC.

The J gene is TRBJ1-6, the V gene TRBV6-5; maybe TRBD1 (5 bases). CDR3 length: 13 residues. V was pared by 2 bases and J by 6 bases, with 5 bases between. Germline V gene data show CDR1 as MNHEY and CDR2 as SVGAGI. The CDR3, as DNA: TGTGCCAGCAGTTACAGGGGTAATTCACCCCTCCACTTT. Translated, it gives CASSYRGNSPLHF.

The chain couples TRBV13 to TRBJ2-7; 10 nucleotides match TRBD2. Germline loops: CDR1 PRHDT, CDR2 FYEKMQ (reference sequence). CDR3 length equals 15 residues. V was clipped by 4 bases and J by 8 bases; unmatched bases: 11. The CDR3 nucleotides read TGTGCCAGCAGCTCTAATAGCGGGGGGCCTTCCCAGCAGTACTTC. Translating gives CASSSNSGGPSQQYF.

The chain couples TRBV9 to TRBJ2-7, with D perhaps TRBD1 (6 bases). Germline loops: CDR1 SGDLS, CDR2 YYNGEE. V was clipped by 0 bases and J by 3 bases, with 10 bases between them. This CDR3 has 14 residues. The chain's CDR3 is CASSVAGGIYEQYF. CDR3 bases: TGTGCCAGCAGCGTAGCTGGGGGCATCTACGAGCAGTACTTC.

The V and J genes are TRBV6-5 and TRBJ2-1, with D possibly matching TRBD2 (5 bases). The CDR3 totals 13 residues. CDR1 is MNHEY and CDR2 is SVGAGI in the germline V gene. The ends were cut back, 0 bases at V and 8 bases at J, with 8 bases in the middle. CDR3 region: CASSYSRADEQFF. CDR3 in DNA: TGTGCCAGCAGTTACTCGAGGGCCGATGAGCAGTTCTTC.

The V and J genes are TRBV6-5 and TRBJ1-1, with a tentative D call TRBD1 (6 bases). CDR3 length: 13 amino acids. The germline CDR1 and CDR2 sequences are MNHEY and SVGAGI. V was shortened by 6 bases and J by 5 bases, with 13 bases between the two germline ends. The DNA of the CDR3 is TGTGCCAGCAGGGGAGGGGGGTCGACTGAAGCTTTCTTT. Translation gives CASRGGGSTEAFF.

This sequence joins TRBV6-1 and TRBJ2-5, with 9 nucleotides matching TRBD1. The CDR3 loop spans 16 amino acids. J lost 2 bases, V lost 4 bases, and 8 bases had no gene match. Germline V gives CDR1 MNHNS, CDR2 SASEGT. The CDR3 reads CASSVQGAYFQETQYF. In DNA form, the CDR3 reads TGTGCCAGCAGTGTACAGGGGGCTTACTTTCAAGAGACCCAGTACTTC.

CDR3 nucleotides: TGTGCCAGCAGCCGCGGGACAGGGACCACTGAAGCTTTCTTT. Its translation: CASSRGTGTTEAFF. The chain uses TRBV6-5 and TRBJ1-1, with 9 bases lining up with TRBD1. CDR3 length: 14 amino acids. V shed 6 bases, J shed 4 bases, and the junction held 6 bases outside the gene matches. Germline assignment: CDR1 MNHEY and CDR2 SVGAGI.

The CDR3 spells CASSKVQMGETEAFF. In nucleotides, the CDR3 is TGTGCCAGCAGTAAGGTCCAAATGGGCGAAACTGAAGCTTTCTTT. The V and J genes are TRBV6-1 and TRBJ1-1, with D unresolved. The length of the CDR3 is 15 residues. Germline lookup yields CDR1 MNHNS and CDR2 SASEGT. Trimming stripped 5 bases from V and 5 bases from J, with 18 bases between.

V usage is TRBV10-3 and J usage is TRBJ1-5; TRBD1 might be the D (5 bases). Trimming took off 3 bases at V and 4 bases at J, with 10 bases between the two ends. Germline loops: CDR1 ENHRY, CDR2 SYGVKD. The CDR3 covers 14 residues. The CDR3 nucleotides are TGTGCCATCAGTGACCCAGGGTTAAATCAGCCCCAGCATTTT. This sequence encodes CAISDPGLNQPQHF.